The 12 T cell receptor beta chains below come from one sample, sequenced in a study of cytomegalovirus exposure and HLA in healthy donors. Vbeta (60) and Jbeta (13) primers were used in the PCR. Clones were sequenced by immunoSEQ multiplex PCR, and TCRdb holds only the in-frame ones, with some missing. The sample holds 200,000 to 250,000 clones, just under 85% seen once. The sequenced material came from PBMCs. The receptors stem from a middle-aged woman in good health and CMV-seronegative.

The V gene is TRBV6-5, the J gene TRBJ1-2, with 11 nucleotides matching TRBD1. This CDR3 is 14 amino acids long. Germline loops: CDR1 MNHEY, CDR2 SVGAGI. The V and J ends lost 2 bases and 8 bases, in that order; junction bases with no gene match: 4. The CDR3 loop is CASSYGQGAGGYTF. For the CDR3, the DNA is TGTGCCAGCAGTTACGGACAGGGGGCCGGGGGCTACACCTTC.

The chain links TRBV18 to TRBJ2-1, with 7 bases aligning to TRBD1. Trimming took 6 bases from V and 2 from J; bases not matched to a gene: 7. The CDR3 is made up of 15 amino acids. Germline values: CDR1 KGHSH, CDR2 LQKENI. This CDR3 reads CASSSTGQTYNEQFF. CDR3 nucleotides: TGTGCCAGCTCGTCCACGGGACAGACCTACAATGAGCAGTTCTTC.

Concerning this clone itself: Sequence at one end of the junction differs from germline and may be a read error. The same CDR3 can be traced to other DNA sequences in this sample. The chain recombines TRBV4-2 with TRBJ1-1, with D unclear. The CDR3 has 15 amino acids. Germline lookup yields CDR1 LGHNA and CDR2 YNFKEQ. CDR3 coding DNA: TGTGCCAGCAGCCAATACAGCTCAATGAACACGGAAGCTTTCTTT. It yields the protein CASSQYSSMNTEAFF.

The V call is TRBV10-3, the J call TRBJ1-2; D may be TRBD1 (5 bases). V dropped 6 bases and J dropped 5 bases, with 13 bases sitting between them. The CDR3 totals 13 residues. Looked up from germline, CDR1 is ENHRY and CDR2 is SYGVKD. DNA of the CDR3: TGTGCCATCAGGTTGACAGACAGTTATGGCTACACCTTC. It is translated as CAIRLTDSYGYTF.

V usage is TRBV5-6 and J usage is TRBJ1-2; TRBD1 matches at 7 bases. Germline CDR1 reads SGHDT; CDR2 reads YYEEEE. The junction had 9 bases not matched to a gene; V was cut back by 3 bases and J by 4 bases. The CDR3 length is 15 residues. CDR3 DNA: TGTGCCAGCAGCTCGACAGGGCGCTCCTTCTATGGCTACACCTTC. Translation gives CASSSTGRSFYGYTF.

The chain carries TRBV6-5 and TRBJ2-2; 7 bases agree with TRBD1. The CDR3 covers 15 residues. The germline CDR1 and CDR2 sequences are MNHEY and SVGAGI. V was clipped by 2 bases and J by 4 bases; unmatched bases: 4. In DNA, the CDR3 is TGTGCCAGCAGTTACGACAGGGTCGGCACCGGGGAGCTGTTTTTT. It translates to CASSYDRVGTGELFF.

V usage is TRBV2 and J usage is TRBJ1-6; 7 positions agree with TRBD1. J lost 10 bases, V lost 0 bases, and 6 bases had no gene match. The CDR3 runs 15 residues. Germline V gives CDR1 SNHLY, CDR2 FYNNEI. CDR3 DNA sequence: TGTGCCAGCAGTGAAGCGCGGAGGGGGCTCTCACCCCTCCACTTT. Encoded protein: CASSEARRGLSPLHF.

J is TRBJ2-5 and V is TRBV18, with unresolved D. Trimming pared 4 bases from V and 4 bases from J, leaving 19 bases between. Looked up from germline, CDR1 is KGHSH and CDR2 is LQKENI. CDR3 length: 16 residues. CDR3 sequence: CASSRVVTVGGETQYF. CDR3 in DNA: TGTGCCAGCTCACGTGTAGTCACCGTAGGCGGAGAGACCCAGTACTTC.

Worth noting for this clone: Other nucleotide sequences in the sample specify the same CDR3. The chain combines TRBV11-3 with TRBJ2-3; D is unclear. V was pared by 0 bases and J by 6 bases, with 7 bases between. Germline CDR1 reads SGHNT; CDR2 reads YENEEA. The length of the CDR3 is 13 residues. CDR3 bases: TGTGCCAGCAGCTTAGATCTAACGGATACGCAGTATTTT. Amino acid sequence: CASSLDLTDTQYF.

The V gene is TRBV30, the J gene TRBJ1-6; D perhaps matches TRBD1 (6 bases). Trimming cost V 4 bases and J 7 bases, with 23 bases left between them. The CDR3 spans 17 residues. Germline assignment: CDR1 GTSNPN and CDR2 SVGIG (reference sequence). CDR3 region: CAWTLKRGSYYNSPLHF. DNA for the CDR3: TGTGCCTGGACTCTTAAAAGGGGGAGTTATTACAATTCACCCCTCCACTTT. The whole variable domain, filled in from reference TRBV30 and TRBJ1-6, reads SQTIHQWPATLVQPVGSPLSLECTVEGTSNPNLYWYRQAAGRGLQLLFYSVGIGQISSEVPQNLSASRPQDRQFILSSKKLLLSDSGFYLCAWTLKRGSYYNSPLHFGNGTRLTVT.

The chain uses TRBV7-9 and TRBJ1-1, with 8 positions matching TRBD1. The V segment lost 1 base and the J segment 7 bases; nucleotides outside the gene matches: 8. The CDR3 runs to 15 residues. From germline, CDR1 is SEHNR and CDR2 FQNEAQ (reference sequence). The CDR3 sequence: CASSLVAPGGVEAFF. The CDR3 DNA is TGTGCCAGCAGCTTAGTAGCCCCAGGGGGCGTTGAAGCTTTCTTT.

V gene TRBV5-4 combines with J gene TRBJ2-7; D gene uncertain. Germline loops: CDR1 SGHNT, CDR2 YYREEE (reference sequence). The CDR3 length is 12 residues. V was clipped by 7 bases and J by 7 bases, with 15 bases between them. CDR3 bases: TGTGCCAGCGGCATCGGTGGGCAAGAGCAGTACTTC. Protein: CASGIGGQEQYF.